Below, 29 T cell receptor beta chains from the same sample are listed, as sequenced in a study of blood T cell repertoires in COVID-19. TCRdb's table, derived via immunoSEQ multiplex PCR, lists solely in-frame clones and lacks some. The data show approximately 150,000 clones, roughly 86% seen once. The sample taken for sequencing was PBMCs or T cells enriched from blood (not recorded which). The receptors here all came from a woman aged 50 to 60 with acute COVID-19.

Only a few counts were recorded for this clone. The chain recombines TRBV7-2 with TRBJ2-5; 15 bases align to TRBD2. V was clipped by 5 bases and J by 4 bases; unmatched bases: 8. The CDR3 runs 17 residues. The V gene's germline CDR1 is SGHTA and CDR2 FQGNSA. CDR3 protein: CASSGRGLAGGIETQYF. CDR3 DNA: TGTGCCAGCAGCGGTAGGGGACTAGCGGGAGGCATAGAGACCCAGTACTTC.

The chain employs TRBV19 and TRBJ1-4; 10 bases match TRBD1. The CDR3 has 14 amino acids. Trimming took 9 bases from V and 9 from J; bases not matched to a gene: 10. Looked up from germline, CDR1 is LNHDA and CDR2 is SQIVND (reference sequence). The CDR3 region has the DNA TGTGCCAGCAACCTCGGGACAGGGGAACAAAAACTGTTTTTT. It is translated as CASNLGTGEQKLFF.

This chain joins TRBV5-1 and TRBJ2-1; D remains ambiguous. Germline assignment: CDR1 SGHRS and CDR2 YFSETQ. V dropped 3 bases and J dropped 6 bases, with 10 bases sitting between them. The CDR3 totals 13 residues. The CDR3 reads CASSCTDCNEQFF. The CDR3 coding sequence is TGCGCCAGCAGCTGCACCGACTGCAATGAGCAGTTCTTC.

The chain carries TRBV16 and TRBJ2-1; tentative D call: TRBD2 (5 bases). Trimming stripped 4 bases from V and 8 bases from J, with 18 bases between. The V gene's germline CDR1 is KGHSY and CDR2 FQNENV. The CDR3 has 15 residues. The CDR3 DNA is TGTGCCAGCAGCCTCCAGAGGGCGAGTATCGATGAGCAGTTCTTC. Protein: CASSLQRASIDEQFF.

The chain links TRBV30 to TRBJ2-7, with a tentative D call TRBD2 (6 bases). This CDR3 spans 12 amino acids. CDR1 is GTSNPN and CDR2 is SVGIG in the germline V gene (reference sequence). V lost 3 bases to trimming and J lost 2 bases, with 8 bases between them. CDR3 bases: TGTGCCTGGAGCGGGGGTACCTACGAGCAGTACTTC. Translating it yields CAWSGGTYEQYF.

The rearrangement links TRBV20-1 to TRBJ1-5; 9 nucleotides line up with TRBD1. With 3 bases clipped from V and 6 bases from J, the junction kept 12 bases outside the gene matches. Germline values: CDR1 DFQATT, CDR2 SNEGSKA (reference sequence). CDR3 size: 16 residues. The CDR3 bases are TGCAGTGCTAGTACAGGGGGCGTTGTGGATGGTCAGCCCCAGCATTTT. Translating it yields CSASTGGVVDGQPQHF.

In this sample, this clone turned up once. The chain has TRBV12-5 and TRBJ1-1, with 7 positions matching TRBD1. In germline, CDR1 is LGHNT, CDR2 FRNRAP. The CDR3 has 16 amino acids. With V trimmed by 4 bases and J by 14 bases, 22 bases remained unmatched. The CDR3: CASGSTIRDSQTNRFF. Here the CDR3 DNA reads TGTGCTAGTGGTTCGACTATCCGGGACAGCCAAACCAACCGGTTCTTT.

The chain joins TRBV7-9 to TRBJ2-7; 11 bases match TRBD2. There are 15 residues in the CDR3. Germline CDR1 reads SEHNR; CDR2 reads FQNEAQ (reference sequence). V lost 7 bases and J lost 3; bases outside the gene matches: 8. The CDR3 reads CASTNPGLADYEQYF. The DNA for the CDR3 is TGTGCCAGCACCAATCCGGGACTAGCGGACTACGAGCAGTACTTC.

The CDR3 here is CASSLLGGTEAFF. CDR3 nucleotides: TGTGCCAGCAGTTTATTGGGGGGGACTGAAGCTTTCTTT. The rearrangement uses TRBV12-3 or TRBV12-4 and TRBJ1-1, with a weak D call TRBD1 (5 bases). CDR3 length: 13 amino acids. V was clipped by 2 bases and J by 5 bases, with 9 bases between them.

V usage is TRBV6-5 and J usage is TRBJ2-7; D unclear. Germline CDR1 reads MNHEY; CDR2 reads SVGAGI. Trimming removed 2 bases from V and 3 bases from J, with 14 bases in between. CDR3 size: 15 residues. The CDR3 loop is CASSYTVPDRYEQYF. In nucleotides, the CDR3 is TGTGCCAGCAGTTACACCGTCCCAGATCGCTACGAGCAGTACTTC.

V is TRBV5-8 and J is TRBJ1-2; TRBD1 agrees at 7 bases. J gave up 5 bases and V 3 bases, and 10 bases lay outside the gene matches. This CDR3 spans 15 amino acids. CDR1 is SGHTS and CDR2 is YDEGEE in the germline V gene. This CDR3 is CASSSRQGRGYGYTF. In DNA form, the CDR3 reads TGTGCCAGCAGCTCTAGACAGGGTAGAGGGTATGGCTACACCTTC.

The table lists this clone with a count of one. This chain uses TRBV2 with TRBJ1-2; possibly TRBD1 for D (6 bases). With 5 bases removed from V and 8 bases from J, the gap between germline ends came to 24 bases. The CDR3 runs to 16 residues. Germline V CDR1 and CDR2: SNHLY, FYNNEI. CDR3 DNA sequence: TGTGCCAGCAGTATTAAGACAGGAGGCCCCGCAGGGGGCTACACCTTC. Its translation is CASSIKTGGPAGGYTF.

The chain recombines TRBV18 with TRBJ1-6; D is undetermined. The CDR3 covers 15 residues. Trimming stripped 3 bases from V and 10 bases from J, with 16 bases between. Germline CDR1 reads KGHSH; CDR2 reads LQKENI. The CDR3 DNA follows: TGTGCCAGCTCACCCCCGACAAGTTCGGCATCACCCCTCCACTTT. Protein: CASSPPTSSASPLHF.

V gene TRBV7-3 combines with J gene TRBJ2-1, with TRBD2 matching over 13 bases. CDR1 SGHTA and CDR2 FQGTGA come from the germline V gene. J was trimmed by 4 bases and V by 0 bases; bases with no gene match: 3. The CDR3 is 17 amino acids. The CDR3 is CASSLTGTSGNYNEQFF. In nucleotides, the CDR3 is TGTGCCAGCAGCTTAACCGGGACTAGCGGGAATTACAATGAGCAGTTCTTC. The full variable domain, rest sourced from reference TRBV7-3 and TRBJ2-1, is GAGVSQTPSNKVTEKGKYVELRCDPISGHTALYWYRQSLGQGPEFLIYFQGTGAADDSGLPNDRFFAVRPEGSVSTLKIQRTERGDSAVYLCASSLTGTSGNYNEQFFGPGTRLTVL.

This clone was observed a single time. The CDR3 protein is CASRPGGQLNTEAFF. CDR3 DNA sequence: TGCGCCAGCAGACCTGGGGGACAGTTGAACACTGAAGCTTTCTTT. The chain couples TRBV4-3 to TRBJ1-1; 7 bases align to TRBD1. The V gene's germline CDR1 is LGHNA and CDR2 YSLEER. The CDR3 covers 15 residues. V lost 6 bases, J lost 0 bases, and 7 bases stayed unmatched.

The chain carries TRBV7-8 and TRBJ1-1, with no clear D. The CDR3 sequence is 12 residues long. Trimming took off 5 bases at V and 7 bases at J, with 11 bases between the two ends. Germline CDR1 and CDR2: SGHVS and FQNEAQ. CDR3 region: CASSHINREAFF. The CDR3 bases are TGTGCCAGCAGCCACATAAATCGTGAAGCTTTCTTT.

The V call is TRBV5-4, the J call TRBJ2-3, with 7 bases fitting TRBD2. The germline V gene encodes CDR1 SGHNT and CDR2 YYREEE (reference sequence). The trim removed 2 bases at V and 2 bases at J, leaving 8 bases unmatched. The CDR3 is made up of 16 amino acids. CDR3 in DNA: TGTGCCAGCAGCTTTCTCCTAGCGGAGATCACAGATACGCAGTATTTT. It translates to CASSFLLAEITDTQYF.

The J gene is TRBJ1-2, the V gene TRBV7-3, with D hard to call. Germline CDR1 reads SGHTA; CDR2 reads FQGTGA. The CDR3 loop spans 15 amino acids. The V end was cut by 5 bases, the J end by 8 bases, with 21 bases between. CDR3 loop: CASSPPGEARSGYTF. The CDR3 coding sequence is TGTGCCAGCAGCCCCCCCGGAGAGGCGCGGAGCGGCTACACCTTC.

DNA of the CDR3: TGTGCCAGCAGTTTTTTGGGCCCAGGACACGGCTACACCTTC. Encoded protein: CASSFLGPGHGYTF. The chain carries TRBV28 and TRBJ1-2; D possibly corresponds to TRBD1 (5 bases). Germline V gene data show CDR1 as MDHEN and CDR2 as SYDVKM. Trimming pared 3 bases from V and 8 bases from J, leaving 16 bases between. The CDR3 spans 14 residues.

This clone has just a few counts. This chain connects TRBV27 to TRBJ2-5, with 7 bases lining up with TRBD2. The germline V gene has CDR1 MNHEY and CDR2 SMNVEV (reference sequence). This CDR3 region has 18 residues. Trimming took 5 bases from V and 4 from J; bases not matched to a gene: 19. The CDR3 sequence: CASSPPVGRGGGVETQYF. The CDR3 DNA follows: TGTGCCAGCAGTCCCCCAGTCGGTAGGGGCGGGGGAGTAGAGACCCAGTACTTC.

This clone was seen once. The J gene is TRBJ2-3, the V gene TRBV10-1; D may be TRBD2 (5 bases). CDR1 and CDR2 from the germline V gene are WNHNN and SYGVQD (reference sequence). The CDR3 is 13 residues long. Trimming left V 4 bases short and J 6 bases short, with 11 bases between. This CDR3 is CASSGPAADTQYF. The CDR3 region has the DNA TGCGCCAGCAGTGGGCCAGCGGCGGATACGCAGTATTTT.

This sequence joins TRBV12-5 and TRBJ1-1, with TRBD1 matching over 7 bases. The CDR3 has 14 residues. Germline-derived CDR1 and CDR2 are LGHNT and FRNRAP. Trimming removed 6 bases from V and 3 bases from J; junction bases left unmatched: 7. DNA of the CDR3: TGTGCTAGTGGGGGGACAGATTTTTACACTGAAGCTTTCTTT. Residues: CASGGTDFYTEAFF.

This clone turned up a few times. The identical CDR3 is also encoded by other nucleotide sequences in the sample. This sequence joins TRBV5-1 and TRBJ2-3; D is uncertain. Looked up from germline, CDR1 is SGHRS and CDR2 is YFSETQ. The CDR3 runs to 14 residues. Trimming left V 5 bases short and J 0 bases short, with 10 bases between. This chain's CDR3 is CASSLTISTDTQYF. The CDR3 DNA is TGCGCCAGCAGTCTCACTATAAGCACAGATACGCAGTATTTT.

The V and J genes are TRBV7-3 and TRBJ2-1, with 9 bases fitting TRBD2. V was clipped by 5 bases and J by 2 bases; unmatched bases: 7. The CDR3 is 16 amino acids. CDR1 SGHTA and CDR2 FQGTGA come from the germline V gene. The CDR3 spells CASSLGAGGPYNEQFF. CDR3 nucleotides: TGTGCCAGCAGCCTAGGGGCGGGAGGGCCCTACAATGAGCAGTTCTTC.

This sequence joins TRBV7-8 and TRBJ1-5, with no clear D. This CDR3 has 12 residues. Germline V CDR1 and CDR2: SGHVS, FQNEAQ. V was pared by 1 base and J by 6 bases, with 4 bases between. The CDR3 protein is CASSLVAQPQHF. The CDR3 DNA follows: TGTGCCAGCAGCTTAGTGGCTCAGCCCCAGCATTTT.

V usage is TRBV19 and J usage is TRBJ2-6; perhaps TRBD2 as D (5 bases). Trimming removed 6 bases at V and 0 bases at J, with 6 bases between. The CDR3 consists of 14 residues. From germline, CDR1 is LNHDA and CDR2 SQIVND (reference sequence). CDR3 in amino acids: CASSGGSGANVLTF. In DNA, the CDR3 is TGTGCCAGTAGCGGAGGCTCTGGGGCCAACGTCCTGACTTTC.

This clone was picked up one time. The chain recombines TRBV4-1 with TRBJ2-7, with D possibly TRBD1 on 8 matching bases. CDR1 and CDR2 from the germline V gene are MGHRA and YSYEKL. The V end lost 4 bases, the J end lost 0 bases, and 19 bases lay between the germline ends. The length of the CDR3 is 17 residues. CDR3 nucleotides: TGCGCCAGCAGCCCCGATTGGACAGGGAGGGGCTCCTACGAGCAGTACTTC. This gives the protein CASSPDWTGRGSYEQYF.

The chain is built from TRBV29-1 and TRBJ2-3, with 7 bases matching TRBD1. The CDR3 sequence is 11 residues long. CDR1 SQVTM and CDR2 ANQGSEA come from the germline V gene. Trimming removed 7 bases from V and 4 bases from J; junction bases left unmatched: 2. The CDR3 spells CSADRADTQYF. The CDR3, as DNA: TGCAGCGCCGACAGGGCAGATACGCAGTATTTT.

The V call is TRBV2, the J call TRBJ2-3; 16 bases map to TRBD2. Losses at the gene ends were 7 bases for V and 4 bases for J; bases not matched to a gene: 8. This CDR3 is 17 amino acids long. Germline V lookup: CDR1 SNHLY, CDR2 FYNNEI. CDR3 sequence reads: CASIGTSGGAGPDTQYF. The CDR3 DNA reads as TGTGCCAGCATTGGGACTAGCGGGGGGGCGGGCCCAGATACGCAGTATTTT.